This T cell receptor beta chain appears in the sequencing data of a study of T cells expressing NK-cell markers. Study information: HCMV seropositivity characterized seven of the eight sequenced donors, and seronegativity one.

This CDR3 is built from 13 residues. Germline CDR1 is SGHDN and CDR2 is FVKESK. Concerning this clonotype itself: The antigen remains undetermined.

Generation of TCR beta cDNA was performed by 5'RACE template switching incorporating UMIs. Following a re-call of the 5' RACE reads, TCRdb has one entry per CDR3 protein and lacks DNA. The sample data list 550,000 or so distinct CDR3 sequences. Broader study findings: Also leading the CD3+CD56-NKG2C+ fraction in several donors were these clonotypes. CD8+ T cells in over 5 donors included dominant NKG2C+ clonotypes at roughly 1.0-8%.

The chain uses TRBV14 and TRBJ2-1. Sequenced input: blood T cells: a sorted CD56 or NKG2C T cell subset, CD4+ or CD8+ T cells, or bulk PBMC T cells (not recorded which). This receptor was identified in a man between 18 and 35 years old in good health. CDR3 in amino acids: CASVNGSYNEQFF.